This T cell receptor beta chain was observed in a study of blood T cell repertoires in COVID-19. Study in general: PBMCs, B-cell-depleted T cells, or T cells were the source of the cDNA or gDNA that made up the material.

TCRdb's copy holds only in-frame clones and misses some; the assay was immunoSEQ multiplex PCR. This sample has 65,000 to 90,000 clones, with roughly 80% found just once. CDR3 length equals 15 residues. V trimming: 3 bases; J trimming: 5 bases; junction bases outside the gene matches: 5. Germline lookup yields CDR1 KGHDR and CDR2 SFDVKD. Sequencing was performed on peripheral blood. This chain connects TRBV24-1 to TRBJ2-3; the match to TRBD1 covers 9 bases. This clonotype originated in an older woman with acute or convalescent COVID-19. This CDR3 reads CATSDMGQGRDTQYF. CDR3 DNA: TGTGCCACCAGTGATATGGGACAGGGAAGAGATACGCAGTATTTT.